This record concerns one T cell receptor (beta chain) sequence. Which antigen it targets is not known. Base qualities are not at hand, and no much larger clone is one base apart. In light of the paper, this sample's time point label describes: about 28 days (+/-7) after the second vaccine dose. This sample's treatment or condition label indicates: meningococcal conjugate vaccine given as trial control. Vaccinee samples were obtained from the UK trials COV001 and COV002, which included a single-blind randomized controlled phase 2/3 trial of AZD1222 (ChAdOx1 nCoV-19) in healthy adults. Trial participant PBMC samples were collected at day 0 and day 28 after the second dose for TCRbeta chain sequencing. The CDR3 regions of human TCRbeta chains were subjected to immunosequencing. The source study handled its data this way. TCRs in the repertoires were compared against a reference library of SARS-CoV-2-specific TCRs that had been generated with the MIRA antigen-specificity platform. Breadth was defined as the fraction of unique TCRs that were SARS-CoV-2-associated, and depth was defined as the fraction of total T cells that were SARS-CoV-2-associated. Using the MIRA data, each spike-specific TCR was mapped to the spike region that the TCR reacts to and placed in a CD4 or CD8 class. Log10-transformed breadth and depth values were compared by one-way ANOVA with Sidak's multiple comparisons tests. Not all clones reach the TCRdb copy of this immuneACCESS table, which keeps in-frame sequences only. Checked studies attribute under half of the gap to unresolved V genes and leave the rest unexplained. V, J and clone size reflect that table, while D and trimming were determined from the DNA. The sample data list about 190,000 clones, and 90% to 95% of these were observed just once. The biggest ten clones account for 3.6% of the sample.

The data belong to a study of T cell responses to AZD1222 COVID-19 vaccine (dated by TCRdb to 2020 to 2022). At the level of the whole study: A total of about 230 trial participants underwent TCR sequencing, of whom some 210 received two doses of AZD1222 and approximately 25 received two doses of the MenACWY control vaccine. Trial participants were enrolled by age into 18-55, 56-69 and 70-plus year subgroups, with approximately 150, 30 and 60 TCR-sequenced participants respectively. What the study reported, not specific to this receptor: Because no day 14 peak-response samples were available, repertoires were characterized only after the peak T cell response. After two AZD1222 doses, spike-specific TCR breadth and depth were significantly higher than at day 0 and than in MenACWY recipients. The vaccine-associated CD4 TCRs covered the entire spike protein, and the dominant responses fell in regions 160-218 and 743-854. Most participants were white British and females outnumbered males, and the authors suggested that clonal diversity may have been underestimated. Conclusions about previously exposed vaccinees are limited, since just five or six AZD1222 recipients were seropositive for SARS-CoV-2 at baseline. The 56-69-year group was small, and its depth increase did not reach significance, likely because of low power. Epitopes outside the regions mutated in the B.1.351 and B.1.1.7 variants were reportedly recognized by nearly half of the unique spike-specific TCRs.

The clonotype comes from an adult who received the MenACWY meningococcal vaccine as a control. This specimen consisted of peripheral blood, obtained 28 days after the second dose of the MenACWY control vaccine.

The nucleotide sequence is TGCGCCAGCAGCCGAGAGGCCCTTGGCCCCTACGAGCAGTACTTC. The resulting protein is CASSREALGPYEQYF. The V and J genes are TRBV5-1 and TRBJ2-7, with the D gene uncertain. The trim is 4 bases for V and 2 bases for J, with a gap of 16 bases between the germline ends. Taken from cysteine to phenylalanine, the CDR3 has 15 residues. Of all the DNA, just the CDR3 is kept, 45 bases in frame from base 1. CDR1 and CDR2 (SGHRS, YFSETQ) derive from the germline V gene. With the portions outside the CDR3 filled from the reference TRBV5-1 and TRBJ2-7 genes, the complete variable region becomes KAGVTQTPRYLIKTRGQQVTLSCSPISGHRSVSWYQQTPGQGLQFLFEYFSETQRNKGNFPGRFSGRQFSNSRSEMNVSTLELGDSALYLCASSREALGPYEQYFGPGTRLTVT.